These 10 T cell receptor beta chains came from one sample sequenced in a study of identical twins. One entry per CDR3 protein results from TCRdb running MiXCR on the 5' RACE reads. The sample has 400,000 or so distinct CDR3 sequences, approximately 8.7% seen once. The sequenced sample was naive T cells sorted from blood. The receptors originated from a woman between 45 and 60 years old in good health.

This clonotype was found many times. The chain recombines TRBV7-9 with TRBJ2-3; a weak D match, TRBD2 (5 bases). V was pared by 3 bases and J by 4 bases, with 5 bases between. Germline loops: CDR1 SEHNR, CDR2 FQNEAQ (reference sequence). The CDR3 is made up of 12 amino acids. CDR3 nucleotides: TGTGCCAGCAGCTTGGAGGCAGATACGCAGTATTTT. This codes for CASSLEADTQYF.

The chain has TRBV2 and TRBJ2-5; D unclear. In germline, CDR1 is SNHLY, CDR2 FYNNEI. With 4 bases removed from V and 5 bases from J, the gap between germline ends came to 14 bases. The CDR3 totals 14 residues. This chain's CDR3 is CASSVGTHGETQYF. CDR3 nucleotide sequence: TGTGCCAGCAGTGTTGGTACCCACGGGGAGACCCAGTACTTC.

This clonotype was recorded once. The gene calls are TRBV7-8 and TRBJ2-2; a weak D match, TRBD2 (7 bases). The germline CDR1 and CDR2 sequences are SGHVS and FQNEAQ. The CDR3 contains 18 residues. V lost 6 bases, J lost 5 bases, and 25 bases lay in between. For the CDR3, the DNA is TGTGCCAGCAGACTAGCCGGGGGCGGGAGCGGTACGACCGGGGAGCTGTTTTTT. This codes for CASRLAGGGSGTTGELFF.

This clonotype was counted at least ten times. The chain recombines TRBV5-1 with TRBJ2-1; a possible D gene is TRBD2 (6 bases). This CDR3 is 14 amino acids long. V was cut by 4 bases and J by 7 bases, with 15 bases left in between. Germline CDR1 and CDR2: SGHRS and YFSETQ. The CDR3 spells CASSPGLSKNEQFF. Here the CDR3 DNA reads TGCGCCAGCAGCCCGGGACTCTCTAAAAATGAGCAGTTCTTC. The variable domain in full, with the rest retrieved from reference TRBV5-1 and TRBJ2-1, is KAGVTQTPRYLIKTRGQQVTLSCSPISGHRSVSWYQQTPGQGLQFLFEYFSETQRNKGNFPGRFSGRQFSNSRSEMNVSTLELGDSALYLCASSPGLSKNEQFFGPGTRLTVL.

This clonotype was picked up a small number of times. In DNA form, the CDR3 reads TGTGCCAGCAGCCAATCTTGGAGATGGGGAGGCACTAGCACAGATACGCAGTATTTT. Encoded protein: CASSQSWRWGGTSTDTQYF. The chain joins TRBV3-1 to TRBJ2-3; a possible D gene is TRBD2 (6 bases). This CDR3 is 19 amino acids long. CDR1 and CDR2 (germline): LGHDT, YNNKEL (reference sequence). With 2 bases removed from V and 0 bases from J, the gap between germline ends came to 21 bases.

V usage is TRBV5-5 and J usage is TRBJ2-2; 7 positions match TRBD1. After removal of 4 bases from V and 4 bases from J, the junction contained 16 bases not matched to a gene. The CDR3 is 18 residues long. Looked up from germline, CDR1 is SGHKS and CDR2 is YYEKEE (reference sequence). The CDR3 DNA reads as TGTGCCAGCAGCATAGACTCCGACAGGGAATATTCCACCGGGGAGCTGTTTTTT. Amino acids: CASSIDSDREYSTGELFF.

This clonotype appeared many times. V usage is TRBV4-1 and J usage is TRBJ1-5; TRBD1 aligns across 7 bases. V shed 4 bases and J 0 bases; nucleotides not matched to a gene: 6. CDR1 is MGHRA, CDR2 YSYEKL, per germline. The CDR3 consists of 16 residues. CDR3 DNA sequence: TGCGCCAGCAGCCCCTGGGACAGCAGTAGCAATCAGCCCCAGCATTTT. It specifies CASSPWDSSSNQPQHF.

The chain combines TRBV7-6 with TRBJ1-4; possibly TRBD1 for D (6 bases). The CDR3 runs 15 residues. Germline V gene sequence: CDR1 SGHVS, CDR2 FNYEAQ. The V gene lost 5 bases and the J gene lost 7 bases, with 17 bases spanning the gap. The CDR3 DNA follows: TGTGCCAGCAGCCTAAGGGGGGGGCGCGCTGAAAAACTGTTTTTT. It translates to CASSLRGGRAEKLFF.

The gene calls are TRBV6-2 or TRBV6-3 and TRBJ1-6, with D hard to call. This CDR3 is 12 amino acids long. CDR1 MNHEY and CDR2 SVGEGT come from the germline V gene. The V end lost 8 bases, the J end lost 11 bases, and 13 bases lay between the germline ends. CDR3 in amino acids: CASGTSFAPLHF. For the CDR3, the DNA is TGTGCCAGCGGAACTTCCTTTGCACCCCTCCACTTT.

A few counts support this clonotype. The chain couples TRBV2 to TRBJ1-3; 8 bases are shared with TRBD1. CDR1 and CDR2 (germline): SNHLY, FYNNEI. The trim removed 5 bases at V and 6 bases at J, leaving 12 bases unmatched. CDR3 length: 16 residues. The CDR3 DNA reads as TGTGCCAGCAGTCCAACCTTGGACAGGGTAGTAAACACCATATATTTT. Protein: CASSPTLDRVVNTIYF.